This TCR beta chain was recovered during a study of cytomegalovirus exposure and HLA in healthy donors. The CDR3 is 15 residues long. Germline CDR1 SGDLS, CDR2 YYNGEE. V was clipped by 3 bases and J by 7 bases; unmatched bases: 7. Researchers ran the PCR with 60 Vbeta and 13 Jbeta primers. TCRdb keeps only in-frame clones here, not all; method: immunoSEQ multiplex PCR. In all, the sample yields 100,000 to 150,000 clones. The clonotype comes from a man between 18 and 35 years old in good health and CMV-seronegative. The rearrangement uses TRBV9 and TRBJ1-4, with 9 bases matching TRBD1. Sequences were obtained from PBMCs. CDR3 in amino acids: CASSGGQGISEKLFF. CDR3 sequence (DNA): TGTGCCAGCAGCGGTGGACAGGGGATAAGTGAAAAACTGTTTTTT. Combining the CDR3 with reference TRBV9 and TRBJ1-4 gives the whole variable domain DSGVTQTPKHLITATGQRVTLRCSPRSGDLSVYWYQQSLDQGLQFLIQYYNGEERAKGNILERFSAQQFPDLHSELNLSSLELGDSALYFCASSGGQGISEKLFFGSGTQLSVL.